A single sample is the source of the 19 T cell receptor beta chains below, sequenced in a study of Ad26.COV2.S vaccination and SARS-CoV-2 variants. Treatment of the sample: roughly 18 received Ad26.COV2.S at low or high dose, single or two shots; 5 received placebo; per-sample allocation not given. Samples came from day 63 after the first vaccine or placebo injection. The repertoire was sequenced with immunoSEQ multiplex PCR; TCRdb's copy has only in-frame clones and lacks some. The table shows a few hundred thousand clones, with roughly 88% occurring only once. The sequenced sample was peripheral blood, obtained in a trial of Ad26.COV2.S vaccine versus placebo. The receptors originated from a person aged 18-65 years who received the Ad26.COV2.S COVID-19 vaccine or a placebo.

The chain is built from TRBV7-2 and TRBJ2-3; TRBD2 matches 8 bases. The CDR3 length is 15 residues. V gave up 1 base and J gave up 3 bases; unmatched junction bases: 3. Germline V gene sequence: CDR1 SGHTA, CDR2 FQGNSA. Written as DNA, the CDR3 is TGTGCCAGCAGCTTAGTTGGCGGGGGGACAGATACGCAGTATTTT. Residues: CASSLVGGGTDTQYF. Variable domain in full (rest from reference TRBV7-2 and TRBJ2-3): GAGVSQSPSNKVTEKGKDVELRCDPISGHTALYWYRQSLGQGLEFLIYFQGNSAPDKSGLPSDRFSAERTGGSVSTLTIQRTQQEDSAVYLCASSLVGGGTDTQYFGPGTRLTVL.

The chain employs TRBV6-2 or TRBV6-3 and TRBJ2-7, with TRBD1 identical over 8 bases. The germline V gene encodes CDR1 MNHEY and CDR2 SVGEGT. The J segment lost 5 bases and the V segment lost 4 bases, leaving 4 bases of the junction unmatched. The CDR3 loop spans 13 amino acids. In DNA, the CDR3 is TGTGCCAGCAGTTGGACAGGGTTACACGAGCAGTACTTC. This sequence encodes CASSWTGLHEQYF.

The genes are TRBV5-1 and TRBJ2-1; 9 bases fit TRBD1. V shed 4 bases, J shed 8 bases, and the junction held 10 bases outside the gene matches. This CDR3 comprises 15 residues. Germline V gives CDR1 SGHRS, CDR2 YFSETQ. CDR3 loop: CASSNRDRVTDEQFF. The CDR3 nucleotides read TGCGCCAGCAGCAACCGGGACAGGGTTACTGATGAGCAGTTCTTC.

The rearrangement uses TRBV6-5 and TRBJ1-2, with no clear D. The germline V gene has CDR1 MNHEY and CDR2 SVGAGI. The CDR3 runs to 14 residues. V was cut by 4 bases and J by 2 bases, with 11 bases left in between. CDR3 sequence reads: CASSFGQSNYGYTF. In DNA, the CDR3 is TGTGCCAGCAGTTTTGGGCAGAGCAACTATGGCTACACCTTC.

The chain carries TRBV28 and TRBJ2-7; D is possibly TRBD1 (5 bases). V lost 3 bases to trimming and J lost 6 bases, with 12 bases between them. Germline CDR1 reads MDHEN; CDR2 reads SYDVKM. The CDR3 sequence is 13 residues long. The CDR3 protein is CASSLAGLGEQYF. CDR3 bases: TGTGCCAGCAGTTTGGCAGGGCTCGGCGAGCAGTACTTC.

The chain links TRBV7-3 to TRBJ2-7; D remains ambiguous. This CDR3 has 15 residues. Germline V lookup: CDR1 SGHTA, CDR2 FQGTGA. The germline V and J ends were trimmed by 5 bases and 2 bases, with 16 bases remaining between them. CDR3 loop: CASSLTSGPAYEQYF. CDR3 DNA: TGTGCCAGCAGCCTGACCTCCGGCCCAGCCTACGAGCAGTACTTC.

This clone showed up just a few times. The chain joins TRBV6-6 to TRBJ1-2; D is perhaps TRBD1 (5 bases). The CDR3 is 14 residues long. Trimming cost V 5 bases and J 10 bases, with 20 bases left between them. CDR1 and CDR2 (germline): MNHNY, SVGAGI (reference sequence). CDR3 loop: CASSPLGGKPYYTF. CDR3 bases: TGTGCCAGCAGTCCCCTCGGGGGAAAACCGTACTACACCTTC.

CDR3: CASSFTLASGDYNEQFF. For the CDR3, the DNA is TGTGCCAGCAGCTTTACCCTCGCTAGCGGGGATTACAATGAGCAGTTCTTC. The chain couples TRBV13 to TRBJ2-1; 9 bases agree with TRBD2. The CDR3 is made up of 17 amino acids. Per the germline V gene, CDR1 is PRHDT and CDR2 is FYEKMQ (reference sequence). J gave up 4 bases and V 3 bases, and 10 bases lay outside the gene matches.

The chain uses TRBV7-6 and TRBJ2-7; D is tentatively TRBD1 or TRBD2 (5 bases each). With 5 bases removed from V and 1 base from J, the gap between germline ends came to 15 bases. This CDR3 spans 15 amino acids. Germline V gives CDR1 SGHVS, CDR2 FNYEAQ. The CDR3 nucleotides are TGTGCCAGCAGCCTTGGGGCGGGTCCATCCTACGAGCAGTACTTC. Protein product: CASSLGAGPSYEQYF.

The chain joins TRBV7-2 to TRBJ2-7; the D is unclear. Germline V gene lookup returns CDR1 SGHTA and CDR2 FQGNSA. This CDR3 region has 14 residues. With 5 bases removed from V and 3 bases from J, the gap between germline ends came to 14 bases. CDR3 in amino acids: CASSRVAEIYEQYF. In nucleotides, the CDR3 is TGTGCCAGCAGCCGCGTGGCCGAGATCTACGAGCAGTACTTC.

This sequence joins TRBV27 and TRBJ1-2, with 7 positions matching TRBD1. The CDR3 is 15 residues long. The trim removed 5 bases at V and 4 bases at J, leaving 10 bases unmatched. Germline V gives CDR1 MNHEY, CDR2 SMNVEV (reference sequence). Here the CDR3 reads CASSEDRVSGYGYTF. CDR3 nucleotides: TGTGCCAGCAGTGAAGACAGGGTATCTGGCTATGGCTACACCTTC.

This clone was found once. The chain uses TRBV19 and TRBJ2-1; TRBD2 might be the D (6 bases). The CDR3 length is 17 residues. V was trimmed by 5 bases and J by 8 bases, leaving 25 bases between them. The germline V gene encodes CDR1 LNHDA and CDR2 SQIVND (reference sequence). CDR3 sequence: CASSRPRAGLRRDEQFF. The CDR3 DNA reads TGTGCCAGTAGTCGGCCCCGCGCGGGACTTCGCAGGGATGAGCAGTTCTTC.

This rearrangement joins TRBV19 to TRBJ2-3; 7 bases are shared with TRBD2. Germline V gene lookup returns CDR1 LNHDA and CDR2 SQIVND (reference sequence). Losses at the gene ends were 1 base for V and 3 bases for J; bases not matched to a gene: 1. The CDR3 has 14 amino acids. The CDR3: CASSIVGRTDTQYF. CDR3 coding DNA: TGTGCCAGTAGTATAGTCGGGAGGACAGATACGCAGTATTTT. The variable domain in full, completed from reference TRBV19 and TRBJ2-3, reads DGGITQSPKYLFRKEGQNVTLSCEQNLNHDAMYWYRQDPGQGLRLIYYSQIVNDFQKGDIAEGYSVSREKKESFPLTVTSAQKNPTAFYLCASSIVGRTDTQYFGPGTRLTVL.

The chain combines TRBV6-1 with TRBJ2-1; TRBD2 agrees at 9 bases. This CDR3 has 15 amino acids. The junction had 7 bases not matched to a gene; V was cut back by 3 bases and J by 7 bases. The germline CDR1 and CDR2 sequences are MNHNS and SASEGT. The CDR3 sequence is CASSDGGGVWNEQFF. In DNA form, the CDR3 reads TGTGCCAGCAGTGACGGCGGGGGGGTTTGGAATGAGCAGTTCTTC.

J is TRBJ2-5 and V is TRBV6-2 or TRBV6-3, with D unclear. Deletions cut 0 bases from V and 8 bases from J, with 13 bases between. This CDR3 contains 14 residues. The germline gives CDR1 MNHEY, CDR2 SVGEGT. The CDR3 protein is CASSYSDGIGTQYF. The CDR3 bases are TGTGCCAGCAGTTACTCAGACGGAATTGGTACCCAGTACTTC.

The CDR3, as DNA: TGTGCCAGCAGTTTATTTGGACAGGCGGGTGAAAAACTGTTTTTT. Translated, it gives CASSLFGQAGEKLFF. This chain joins TRBV27 and TRBJ1-4, with 7 bases matching TRBD1. This CDR3 contains 15 residues. Germline V gene sequence: CDR1 MNHEY, CDR2 SMNVEV (reference sequence). V lost 1 base to trimming and J lost 7 bases; unmatched junction nucleotides: 6.

The gene calls are TRBV6-1 and TRBJ2-5, with TRBD2 matching 10 bases. Germline V CDR1 and CDR2: MNHNS, SASEGT. The CDR3 contains 16 residues. V was pared by 2 bases and J by 5 bases, with 8 bases of the junction left unmatched. The CDR3 sequence: CASSESSGGIWETQYF. The CDR3 nucleotides are TGTGCCAGCAGTGAAAGTAGCGGGGGGATTTGGGAGACCCAGTACTTC.

The chain recombines TRBV28 with TRBJ2-7, with TRBD1 identical over 9 bases. Germline CDR1 is MDHEN and CDR2 is SYDVKM. The CDR3 totals 13 residues. V was clipped by 6 bases and J by 13 bases; unmatched bases: 13. The CDR3 DNA reads TGTGCCAGCAGGTCGGGGACAGGGTACGCCAGATACTTC. It specifies CASRSGTGYARYF.

In its sample, this clone was seen once. The CDR3 bases are TGTGCCAGCAGCCCCGTGGGGGATACGCAGTATTTT. This encodes CASSPVGDTQYF. The J gene is TRBJ2-3, the V gene TRBV13; no firm D call. V was trimmed by 5 bases and J by 6 bases, leaving 9 bases between them. The CDR3 loop spans 12 amino acids. CDR1 is PRHDT and CDR2 is FYEKMQ in the germline V gene (reference sequence).